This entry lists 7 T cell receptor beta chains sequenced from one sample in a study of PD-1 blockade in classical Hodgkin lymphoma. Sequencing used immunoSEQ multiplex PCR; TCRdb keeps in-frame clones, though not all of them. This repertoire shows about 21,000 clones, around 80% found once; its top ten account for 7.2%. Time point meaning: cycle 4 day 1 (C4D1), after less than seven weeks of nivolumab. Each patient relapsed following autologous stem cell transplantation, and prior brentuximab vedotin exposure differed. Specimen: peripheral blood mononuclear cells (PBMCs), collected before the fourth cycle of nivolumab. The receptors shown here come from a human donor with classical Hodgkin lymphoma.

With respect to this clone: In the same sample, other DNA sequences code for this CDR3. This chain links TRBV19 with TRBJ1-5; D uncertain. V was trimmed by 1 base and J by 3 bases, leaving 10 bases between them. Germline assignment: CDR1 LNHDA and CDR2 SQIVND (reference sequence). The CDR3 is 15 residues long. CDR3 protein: CASSIGRGPNQPQHF. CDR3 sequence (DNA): TGTGCCAGTAGTATAGGACGGGGTCCCAATCAGCCCCAGCATTTT.

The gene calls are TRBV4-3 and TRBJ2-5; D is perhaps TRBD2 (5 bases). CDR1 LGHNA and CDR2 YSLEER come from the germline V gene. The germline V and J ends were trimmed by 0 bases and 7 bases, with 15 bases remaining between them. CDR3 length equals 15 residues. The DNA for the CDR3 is TGCGCCAGCAGCCAAGATATAGGCGGGTGGGGGACCCAGTACTTC. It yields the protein CASSQDIGGWGTQYF.

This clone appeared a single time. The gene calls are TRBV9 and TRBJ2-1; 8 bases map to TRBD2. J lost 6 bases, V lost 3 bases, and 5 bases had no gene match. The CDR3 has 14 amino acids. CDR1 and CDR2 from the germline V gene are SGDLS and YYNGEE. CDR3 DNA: TGTGCCAGCAGCGACCCCGGGACTAGCAATGAGCAGTTCTTC. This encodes CASSDPGTSNEQFF.

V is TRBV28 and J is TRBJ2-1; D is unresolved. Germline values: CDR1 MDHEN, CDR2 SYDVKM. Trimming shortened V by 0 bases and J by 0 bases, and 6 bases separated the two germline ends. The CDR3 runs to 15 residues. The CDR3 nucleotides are TGTGCCAGCAGTTTATGGGGTAGCTCCTACAATGAGCAGTTCTTC. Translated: CASSLWGSSYNEQFF.

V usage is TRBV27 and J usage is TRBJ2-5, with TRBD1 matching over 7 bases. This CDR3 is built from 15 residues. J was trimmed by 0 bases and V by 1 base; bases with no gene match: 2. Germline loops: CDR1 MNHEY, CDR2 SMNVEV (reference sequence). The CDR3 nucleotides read TGTGCCAGCAGTTTATGGGGGACAGACCAAGAGACCCAGTACTTC. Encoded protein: CASSLWGTDQETQYF.

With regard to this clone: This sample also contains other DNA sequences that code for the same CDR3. The CDR3 sequence: CSVVMGAGDSNQPQHF. The DNA for the CDR3 is TGCAGCGTTGTAATGGGGGCAGGCGATAGCAATCAGCCCCAGCATTTT. This chain links TRBV29-1 with TRBJ1-5, with TRBD1 as a possible D gene (6 bases). Germline V gives CDR1 SQVTM, CDR2 ANQGSEA. The CDR3 length is 16 residues. Trimming took 4 bases from V and 0 from J, leaving 16 bases between them.

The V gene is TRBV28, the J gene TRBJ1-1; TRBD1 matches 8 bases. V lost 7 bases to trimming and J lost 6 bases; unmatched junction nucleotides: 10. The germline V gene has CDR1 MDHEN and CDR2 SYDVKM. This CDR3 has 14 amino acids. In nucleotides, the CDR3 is TGTGCCAGCAACATCGACAGGGGAAGGCCTGAAGCTTTCTTT. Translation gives CASNIDRGRPEAFF.